A single sample gave rise to the 4 T cell receptor beta chains below, sequenced in a study of shared clonotypes between healthy human individuals. Repertoires were generated with immunoSEQ multiplex PCR, while TCRdb's copy carries only in-frame clones and drops some. Of roughly 2 million clones listed, about 95% are singletons. CD45RO-negative, CCR7-positively selected cells formed the naive CD8 fraction, excluding terminally differentiated effector memory CD45RA+ cells. What was sequenced was naive CD8+ T cells sorted from blood. The receptors were sampled from a man aged 18 to 29 in good health.

The chain has TRBV4-3 and TRBJ2-2, with D tentatively TRBD2 (5 bases). CDR1 is LGHNA and CDR2 is YSLEER in the germline V gene. With 0 bases removed from V and 4 bases from J, the gap between germline ends came to 12 bases. The CDR3 sequence is 16 residues long. Written as DNA, the CDR3 is TGCGCCAGCAGCCAAGATAGACCAAGCGGCACCGGGGAGCTGTTTTTT. This codes for CASSQDRPSGTGELFF.

The genes are TRBV5-1 and TRBJ2-1, with 10 bases identical to TRBD2. CDR1 and CDR2 (germline): SGHRS, YFSETQ. The CDR3 totals 17 residues. V shed 6 bases and J 0 bases; nucleotides not matched to a gene: 9. The CDR3 reads CASTIGPSGSSYNEQFF. CDR3 bases: TGCGCCAGCACCATTGGCCCTAGCGGGAGCTCCTACAATGAGCAGTTCTTC.

J is TRBJ1-1 and V is TRBV6-8; no definite D call. The V gene lost 3 bases and the J gene lost 5 bases, with 22 bases spanning the gap. CDR1 and CDR2 from the germline V gene are MNHGY and SAAAGT. CDR3 length: 17 amino acids. The CDR3 spells CASSYPSFRRIGTEAFF. DNA of the CDR3: TGTGCCAGCAGTTATCCGTCTTTTCGCCGAATTGGGACTGAAGCTTTCTTT.

The chain uses TRBV9 and TRBJ1-2; D may be TRBD1 (6 bases). The V gene's germline CDR1 is SGDLS and CDR2 YYNGEE. The CDR3 extends over 12 amino acids. V lost 4 bases to trimming and J lost 6 bases, with 10 bases between them. DNA for the CDR3: TGTGCCAGCAGCCCCGGGACAAATGGCTACACCTTC. It yields the protein CASSPGTNGYTF.